Below, 21 T cell receptor beta chains from the same sample are listed, as sequenced in a study of T cell changes during pregnancy in multiple sclerosis (dated by TCRdb to the late 2010s). Library preparation used the immunoSEQ multiplex PCR assay. TCRdb re-hosts the immuneACCESS table, in-frame sequences only. Its copies lack some clones; in the studies checked, an unresolved V gene accounts for under half of them, and the cause for the rest is not known. The sample yields 100,000 or so clones; around 92% were counted once. The ten biggest clones cover 3.1% of the sample. The source material was peripheral blood, sampled in the second trimester of pregnancy. The receptors here all came from a female donor with multiple sclerosis, enrolled in a pregnancy study.

The genes are TRBV28 and TRBJ2-7; maybe TRBD1 (6 bases). V lost 6 bases, J lost 2 bases, and 14 bases lay in between. This CDR3 contains 14 residues. Germline V lookup: CDR1 MDHEN, CDR2 SYDVKM. CDR3 in amino acids: CASSPRDTTYEQYF. CDR3 nucleotides: TGTGCCAGCAGCCCCCGGGACACCACCTACGAGCAGTACTTC.

The chain is built from TRBV7-9 and TRBJ2-3, with 8 bases lining up with TRBD2. This CDR3 region has 15 residues. Trimming removed 5 bases from V and 8 bases from J; junction bases left unmatched: 12. Germline values: CDR1 SEHNR, CDR2 FQNEAQ (reference sequence). CDR3 in amino acids: CASSLRLASVSTQYF. In nucleotides, the CDR3 is TGTGCCAGCAGCCTAAGACTAGCGAGCGTCTCTACGCAGTATTTT. The complete variable domain, with remaining parts taken from reference TRBV7-9 and TRBJ2-3, reads DTGVSQNPRHKITKRGQNVTFRCDPISEHNRLYWYRQTLGQGPEFLTYFQNEAQLEKSRLLSDRFSAERPKGSFSTLEIQRTEQGDSAMYLCASSLRLASVSTQYFGPGTRLTVL.

The sample holds one count of this clone. The chain has TRBV19 and TRBJ1-5; 9 nucleotides agree with TRBD1. Germline V gives CDR1 LNHDA, CDR2 SQIVND (reference sequence). The CDR3 has 16 amino acids. J lost 7 bases, V lost 6 bases, and 13 bases had no gene match. The CDR3 here is CASRRRTGEGEQPQHF. As DNA, the CDR3 is TGTGCCAGTAGGAGAAGGACAGGGGAAGGCGAACAGCCCCAGCATTTT.

This chain uses TRBV5-1 with TRBJ2-7; TRBD1 aligns across 10 bases. This CDR3 is 17 amino acids long. V lost 1 base, J lost 4 bases, and 11 bases stayed unmatched. Germline loops: CDR1 SGHRS, CDR2 YFSETQ. CDR3 coding DNA: TGCGCCAGCAGCTTGTCCCCGACGGGGACAGGGGCGTACGAGCAGTACTTC. This codes for CASSLSPTGTGAYEQYF.

This clone was seen just once. One junction end disagrees with the germline gene, perhaps due to a read error. The CDR3 here is CASSRLTSGSYNEQFF. The CDR3 DNA is TGTGCTAGCAGCCGGTTGACTAGCGGTTCCTACAATGAGCAGTTCTTC. The V gene is TRBV7-7, the J gene TRBJ2-1; 9 positions agree with TRBD2. The V gene's germline CDR1 is SSHAT and CDR2 FNYEAQ (reference sequence). The CDR3 is made up of 16 amino acids.

The rearrangement joins TRBV18 to TRBJ2-3, with 12 bases matching TRBD2. With V trimmed by 3 bases and J by 2 bases, 6 bases remained unmatched. This CDR3 has 17 residues. Germline V gene lookup returns CDR1 KGHSH and CDR2 LQKENI. The CDR3 loop reads CASSPERLAGVTDTQYF. Here the CDR3 DNA reads TGTGCCAGCTCACCCGAACGACTAGCGGGAGTCACAGATACGCAGTATTTT.

DNA for the CDR3: TGCGCCAGCAGCTGGGGGGATATGAACACTGAAGCTTTCTTT. This gives the protein CASSWGDMNTEAFF. The chain employs TRBV5-1 and TRBJ1-1; TRBD1 is a possible D gene (5 bases). The CDR3 covers 14 residues. With 3 bases removed from V and 0 bases from J, the gap between germline ends came to 9 bases. The germline gives CDR1 SGHRS, CDR2 YFSETQ.

This chain joins TRBV19 and TRBJ1-1, with D tentatively TRBD1 (5 bases). Trimming pared 0 bases from V and 5 bases from J, leaving 10 bases between. Germline CDR1 reads LNHDA; CDR2 reads SQIVND (reference sequence). The CDR3 contains 14 residues. CDR3 in amino acids: CASSIDLRGTEAFF. The CDR3 bases are TGTGCCAGTAGTATAGATCTTAGGGGAACTGAAGCTTTCTTT.

The chain uses TRBV30 and TRBJ2-1; TRBD2 might be the D (6 bases). V lost 5 bases, J lost 4 bases, and 12 bases lay in between. CDR1 and CDR2 (germline): GTSNPN, SVGIG (reference sequence). The CDR3 spans 13 residues. Here the CDR3 DNA reads TGTGCCTGGGGGCGGGGTGGATACAATGAGCAGTTCTTC. It codes for CAWGRGGYNEQFF.

The chain has TRBV10-2 and TRBJ2-7, with 9 bases matching TRBD1. This CDR3 has 14 residues. After removal of 6 bases from V and 2 bases from J, the junction contained 5 bases not matched to a gene. The germline gives CDR1 WSHSY, CDR2 SAAADI. CDR3 in DNA: TGCGCCAGCAGAAGACAGGGGGGAACCTACGAGCAGTACTTC. Translated: CASRRQGGTYEQYF.

The V gene is TRBV28, the J gene TRBJ1-2; 7 positions agree with TRBD1. In germline, CDR1 is MDHEN, CDR2 SYDVKM. This CDR3 region has 14 residues. The ends lost 5 bases at V and 4 bases at J; junction bases unmatched: 7. This CDR3 reads CASSPRTGGYGYTF. CDR3 in DNA: TGTGCCAGCAGTCCCCGGACAGGCGGCTATGGCTACACCTTC.

The V gene is TRBV29-1, the J gene TRBJ1-1; TRBD1 matches 7 bases. The germline gives CDR1 SQVTM, CDR2 ANQGSEA. V shed 7 bases, J shed 6 bases, and the junction held 5 bases outside the gene matches. The CDR3 loop spans 11 amino acids. The CDR3 protein is CSAAGTAEAFF. CDR3 sequence (DNA): TGCAGCGCCGCGGGGACAGCTGAAGCTTTCTTT.

The chain couples TRBV4-3 to TRBJ2-6; TRBD2 aligns across 10 bases. This CDR3 has 18 residues. The V and J ends lost 0 bases and 3 bases, in that order; junction bases with no gene match: 5. Germline CDR1 reads LGHNA; CDR2 reads YSLEER. The CDR3 reads CASSQDLAGASGANVLTF. The CDR3, as DNA: TGCGCCAGCAGCCAAGATCTAGCGGGAGCTAGTGGGGCCAACGTCCTGACTTTC.

The rearrangement links TRBV6-5 to TRBJ2-2; 11 bases are shared with TRBD2. Germline trimming cut 6 bases from V and 7 bases from J; bases unmatched to any gene: 7. The CDR3 is 15 amino acids. The germline CDR1 and CDR2 sequences are MNHEY and SVGAGI. CDR3 bases: TGTGCCAGCAGGGTGACTAGCGGGACGGGCGGGGAGCTGTTTTTT. Translation gives CASRVTSGTGGELFF.

The rearrangement links TRBV28 to TRBJ1-1; D gene unclear. The CDR3 runs to 18 residues. Trimming took 2 bases from V and 11 from J, leaving 30 bases between them. Germline CDR1 and CDR2: MDHEN and SYDVKM. The CDR3 sequence: CASSLSGSRGLTLFGAFF. The CDR3 nucleotides are TGTGCCAGCAGTTTAAGTGGTTCACGCGGTCTAACACTGTTTGGGGCTTTCTTT.

This sequence joins TRBV10-3 and TRBJ2-5, with 7 bases aligning to TRBD2. The V segment lost 8 bases and the J segment 9 bases; nucleotides outside the gene matches: 15. This CDR3 has 14 residues. Germline V gives CDR1 ENHRY, CDR2 SYGVKD. The CDR3 sequence: CAIGALAVGEAQYF. In nucleotides, the CDR3 is TGTGCCATCGGAGCCCTAGCGGTAGGGGAGGCCCAGTACTTC.

The chain links TRBV2 to TRBJ2-1; 12 nucleotides agree with TRBD2. This CDR3 is 19 amino acids long. The germline CDR1 and CDR2 sequences are SNHLY and FYNNEI. V lost 8 bases to trimming and J lost 8 bases; unmatched junction nucleotides: 22. In DNA, the CDR3 is TGTGCCAGCTGGGGAGGGGGACTAGCGGGCCGCGAGGCCTTTTATGAGCAGTTCTTC. Translated: CASWGGGLAGREAFYEQFF.

This chain links TRBV5-1 with TRBJ2-2, with 13 nucleotides matching TRBD2. Unmatched junction bases numbered 1, after V lost 3 bases and J lost 5 bases. The CDR3 loop spans 15 amino acids. Germline V gene data show CDR1 as SGHRS and CDR2 as YFSETQ. This CDR3 is CASSWGLAGTGELFF. In DNA, the CDR3 is TGCGCCAGCAGCTGGGGACTAGCGGGAACCGGGGAGCTGTTTTTT.

This sequence joins TRBV28 and TRBJ1-2, with D maybe TRBD1 (5 bases). The CDR3 length is 14 residues. The V and J ends lost 2 bases and 6 bases respectively, with 13 bases between them. Germline values: CDR1 MDHEN, CDR2 SYDVKM. The CDR3 protein is CASSLSPWGHGYTF. CDR3 bases: TGTGCCAGCAGTTTAAGCCCCTGGGGCCATGGCTACACCTTC.

V and J are TRBV5-1 and TRBJ1-3; 9 positions agree with TRBD1. The CDR3 extends over 17 amino acids. Germline V gene lookup returns CDR1 SGHRS and CDR2 YFSETQ. V trimming: 0 bases; J trimming: 0 bases; junction bases outside the gene matches: 4. This CDR3 is CASSLGGTGTSGNTIYF. CDR3 nucleotides: TGCGCCAGCAGCTTGGGTGGGACAGGGACCTCTGGAAACACCATATATTTT.

The chain combines TRBV27 with TRBJ1-1; TRBD1 matches at 7 bases. CDR3 length equals 14 residues. V lost 3 bases, J lost 0 bases, and 1 base stayed unmatched. The germline CDR1 and CDR2 sequences are MNHEY and SMNVEV (reference sequence). CDR3: CASSFDRVNTEAFF. The CDR3, as DNA: TGTGCCAGCAGTTTTGACAGGGTGAACACTGAAGCTTTCTTT.